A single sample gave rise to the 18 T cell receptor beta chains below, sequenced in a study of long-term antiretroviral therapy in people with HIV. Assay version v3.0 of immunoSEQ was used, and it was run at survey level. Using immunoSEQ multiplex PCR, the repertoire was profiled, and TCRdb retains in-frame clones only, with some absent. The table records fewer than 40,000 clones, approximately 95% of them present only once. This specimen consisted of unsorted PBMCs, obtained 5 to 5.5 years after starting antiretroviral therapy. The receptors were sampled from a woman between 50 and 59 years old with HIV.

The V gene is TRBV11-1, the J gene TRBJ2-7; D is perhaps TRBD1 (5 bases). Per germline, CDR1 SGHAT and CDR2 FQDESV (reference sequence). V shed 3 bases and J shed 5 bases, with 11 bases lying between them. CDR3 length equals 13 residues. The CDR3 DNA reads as TGTGCCAGCAGCTTCCTCAGGGTCCACGAGCAGTACTTC. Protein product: CASSFLRVHEQYF.

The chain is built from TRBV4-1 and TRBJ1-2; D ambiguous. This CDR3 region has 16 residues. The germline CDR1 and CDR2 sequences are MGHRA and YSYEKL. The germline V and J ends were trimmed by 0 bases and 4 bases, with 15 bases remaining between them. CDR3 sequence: CASSQDLREPLYGYTF. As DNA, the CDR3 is TGCGCCAGCAGCCAAGATCTAAGGGAACCGCTCTATGGCTACACCTTC.

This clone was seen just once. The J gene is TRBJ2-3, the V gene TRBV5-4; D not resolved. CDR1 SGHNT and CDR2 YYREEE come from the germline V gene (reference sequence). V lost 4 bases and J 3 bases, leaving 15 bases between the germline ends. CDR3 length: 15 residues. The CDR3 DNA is TGTGCCAGCAGCCCCCGAAATGCTATAACAGATACGCAGTATTTT. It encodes CASSPRNAITDTQYF.

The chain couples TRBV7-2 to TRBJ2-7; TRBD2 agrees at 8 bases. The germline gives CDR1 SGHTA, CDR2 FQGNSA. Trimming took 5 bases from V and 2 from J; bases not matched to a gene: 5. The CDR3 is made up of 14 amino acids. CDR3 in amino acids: CASSPGLGAYEQYF. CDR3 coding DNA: TGTGCCAGCAGCCCGGGACTAGGGGCCTACGAGCAGTACTTC.

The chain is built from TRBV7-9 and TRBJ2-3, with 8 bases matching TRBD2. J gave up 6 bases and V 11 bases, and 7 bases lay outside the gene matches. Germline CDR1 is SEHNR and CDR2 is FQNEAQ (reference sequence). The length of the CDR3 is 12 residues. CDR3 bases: TGTGCCGGGGGTAGCGGGGCCGATACGCAGTATTTT. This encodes CAGGSGADTQYF.

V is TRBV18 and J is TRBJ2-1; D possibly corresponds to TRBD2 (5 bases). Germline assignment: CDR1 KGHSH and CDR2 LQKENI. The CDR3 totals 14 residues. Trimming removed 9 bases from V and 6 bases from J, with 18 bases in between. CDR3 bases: TGTGCCAGTCGCCTCTCACGGGGAAGCAATGAGCAGTTCTTC. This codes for CASRLSRGSNEQFF.

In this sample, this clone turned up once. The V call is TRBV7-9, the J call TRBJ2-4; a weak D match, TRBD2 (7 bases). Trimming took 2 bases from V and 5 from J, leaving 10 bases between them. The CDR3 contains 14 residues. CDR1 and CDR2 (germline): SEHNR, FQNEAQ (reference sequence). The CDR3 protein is CASSLRGAENIQYF. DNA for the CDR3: TGTGCCAGCAGCTTACGGGGGGCGGAAAACATTCAGTACTTC.

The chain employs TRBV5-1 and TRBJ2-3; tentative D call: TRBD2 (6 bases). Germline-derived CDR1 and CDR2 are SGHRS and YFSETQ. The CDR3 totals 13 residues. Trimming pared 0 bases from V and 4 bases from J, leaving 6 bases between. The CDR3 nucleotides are TGCGCCAGCAGCTTGGGACTAGCAGATACGCAGTATTTT. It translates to CASSLGLADTQYF.

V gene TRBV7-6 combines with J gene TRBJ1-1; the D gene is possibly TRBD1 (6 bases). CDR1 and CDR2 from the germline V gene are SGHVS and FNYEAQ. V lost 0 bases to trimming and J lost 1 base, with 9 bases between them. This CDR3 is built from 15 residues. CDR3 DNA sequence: TGTGCCAGCAGCTTAGCCGAGGGGGGGAACACTGAAGCTTTCTTT. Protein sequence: CASSLAEGGNTEAFF. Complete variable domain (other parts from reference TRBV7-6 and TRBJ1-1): GAGVSQSPRYKVTKRGQDVALRCDPISGHVSLYWYRQALGQGPEFLTYFNYEAQQDKSGLPNDRFSAERPEGSISTLTIQRTEQRDSAMYRCASSLAEGGNTEAFFGQGTRLTVV.

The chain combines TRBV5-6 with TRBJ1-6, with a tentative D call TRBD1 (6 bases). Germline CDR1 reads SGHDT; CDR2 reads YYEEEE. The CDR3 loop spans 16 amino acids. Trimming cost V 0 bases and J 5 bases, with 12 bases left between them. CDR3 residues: CASSLEHRADNSPLHF. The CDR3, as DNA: TGTGCCAGCAGCTTGGAACACAGGGCGGATAATTCACCCCTCCACTTT.

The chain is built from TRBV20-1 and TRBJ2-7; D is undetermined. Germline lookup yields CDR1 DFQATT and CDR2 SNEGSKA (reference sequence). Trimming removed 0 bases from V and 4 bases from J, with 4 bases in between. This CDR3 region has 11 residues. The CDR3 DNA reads TGCAGTGCTAGAGACGCGTACGAGCAGTACTTC. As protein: CSARDAYEQYF.

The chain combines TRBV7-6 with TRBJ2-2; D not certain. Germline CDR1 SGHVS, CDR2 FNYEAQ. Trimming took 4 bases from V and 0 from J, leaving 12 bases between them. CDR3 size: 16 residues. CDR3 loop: CASSSEPYSNTGELFF. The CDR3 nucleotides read TGTGCCAGCAGCTCCGAACCCTATTCGAACACCGGGGAGCTGTTTTTT.

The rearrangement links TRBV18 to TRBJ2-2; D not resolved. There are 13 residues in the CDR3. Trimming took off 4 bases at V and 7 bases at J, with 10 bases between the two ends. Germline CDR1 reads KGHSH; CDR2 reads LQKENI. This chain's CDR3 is CASSQARNGELFF. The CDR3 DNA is TGTGCCAGCTCACAAGCCAGGAACGGGGAGCTGTTTTTT.

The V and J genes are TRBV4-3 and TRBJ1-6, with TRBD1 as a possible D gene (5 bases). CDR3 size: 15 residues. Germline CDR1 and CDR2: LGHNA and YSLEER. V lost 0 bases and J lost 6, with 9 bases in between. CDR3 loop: CASSQDGASNSPLHF. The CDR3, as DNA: TGCGCCAGCAGCCAAGATGGGGCCAGTAATTCACCCCTCCACTTT.

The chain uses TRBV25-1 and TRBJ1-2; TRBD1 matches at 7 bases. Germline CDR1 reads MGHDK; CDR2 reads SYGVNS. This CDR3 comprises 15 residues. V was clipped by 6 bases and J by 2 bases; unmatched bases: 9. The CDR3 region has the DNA TGTGCCAGCAGGGGTACGGGACAGCTGAACTATGGCTACACCTTC. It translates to CASRGTGQLNYGYTF.

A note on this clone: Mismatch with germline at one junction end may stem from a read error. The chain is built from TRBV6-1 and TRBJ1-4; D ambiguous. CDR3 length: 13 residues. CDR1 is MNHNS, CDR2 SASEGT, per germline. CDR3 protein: CASGEQSNEKLFF. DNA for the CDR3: TGTGCCAGCGGTGAACAATCTAATGAAAAACTGTTTTTT.

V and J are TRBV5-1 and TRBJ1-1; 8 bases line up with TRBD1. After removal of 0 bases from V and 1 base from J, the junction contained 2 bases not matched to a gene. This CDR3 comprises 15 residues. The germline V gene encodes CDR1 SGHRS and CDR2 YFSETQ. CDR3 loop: CASSLAQGANTEAFF. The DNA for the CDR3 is TGCGCCAGCAGCTTGGCCCAGGGGGCGAACACTGAAGCTTTCTTT. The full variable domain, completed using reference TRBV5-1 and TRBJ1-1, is KAGVTQTPRYLIKTRGQQVTLSCSPISGHRSVSWYQQTPGQGLQFLFEYFSETQRNKGNFPGRFSGRQFSNSRSEMNVSTLELGDSALYLCASSLAQGANTEAFFGQGTRLTVV.

CDR3 sequence (DNA): TGTGCCAGCAGCTTAGTAGCGGGGTACACAGATACGCAGTATTTT. Protein product: CASSLVAGYTDTQYF. The chain combines TRBV7-2 with TRBJ2-3; 8 bases agree with TRBD2. Trimming took 1 base from V and 2 from J; bases not matched to a gene: 2. Germline CDR1 SGHTA, CDR2 FQGNSA. The CDR3 spans 15 residues.